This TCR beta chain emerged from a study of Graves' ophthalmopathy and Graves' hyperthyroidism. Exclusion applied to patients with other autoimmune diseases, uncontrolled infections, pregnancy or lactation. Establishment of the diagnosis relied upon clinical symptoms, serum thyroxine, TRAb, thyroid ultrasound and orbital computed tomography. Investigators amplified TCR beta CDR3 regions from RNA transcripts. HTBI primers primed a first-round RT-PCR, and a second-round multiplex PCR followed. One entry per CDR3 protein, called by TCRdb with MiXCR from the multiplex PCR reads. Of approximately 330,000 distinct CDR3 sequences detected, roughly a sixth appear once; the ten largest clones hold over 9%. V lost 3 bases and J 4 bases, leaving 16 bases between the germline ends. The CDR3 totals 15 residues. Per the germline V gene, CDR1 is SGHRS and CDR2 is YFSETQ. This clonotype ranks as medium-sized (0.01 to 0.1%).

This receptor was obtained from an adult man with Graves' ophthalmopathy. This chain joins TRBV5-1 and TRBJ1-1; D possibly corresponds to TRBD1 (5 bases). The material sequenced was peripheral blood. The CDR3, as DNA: TGCGCCAGCAGCTCAACCGGGGCGGTGGGCACTGAAGCTTTCTTT. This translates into CASSSTGAVGTEAFF.